The T cell receptor (beta chain) under discussion was sequenced for a study of shared clonotypes between healthy human individuals. TCRdb keeps only in-frame clones here, not all; method: immunoSEQ multiplex PCR. The table includes 1,400,000 or so clones, approximately 98.5% detected once. V gave up 8 bases and J gave up 0 bases, with 19 bases separating them. CDR1 is LNHDA and CDR2 is SQIVND in the germline V gene (reference sequence). This CDR3 has 16 amino acids. The gene calls are TRBV19 and TRBJ1-1; weak D call: TRBD1 (5 bases). The sample taken for sequencing was naive CD4+ T cells sorted from blood. Specified subset: CD45RA+ positively selected. The clonotype was recovered from a man aged 30 to 45 in good health. The CDR3 region has the DNA TGTGCCAGTTCCCGCGCCGCCGGGGCAATGAACACTGAAGCTTTCTTT. This sequence encodes CASSRAAGAMNTEAFF.